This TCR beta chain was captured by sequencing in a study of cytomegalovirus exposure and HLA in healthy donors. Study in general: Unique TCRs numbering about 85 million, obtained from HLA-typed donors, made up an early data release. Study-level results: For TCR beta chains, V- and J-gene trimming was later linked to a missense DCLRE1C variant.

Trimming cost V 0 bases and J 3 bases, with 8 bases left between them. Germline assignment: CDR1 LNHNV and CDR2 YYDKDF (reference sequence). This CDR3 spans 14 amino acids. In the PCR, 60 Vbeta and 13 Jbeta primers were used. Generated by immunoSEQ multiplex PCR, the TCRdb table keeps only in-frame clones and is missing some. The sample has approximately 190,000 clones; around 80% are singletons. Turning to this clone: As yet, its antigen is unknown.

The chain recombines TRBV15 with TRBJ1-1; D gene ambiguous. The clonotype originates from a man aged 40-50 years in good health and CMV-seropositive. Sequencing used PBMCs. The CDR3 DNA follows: TGTGCCACCAGCAGAGATGCCGGGTACACTGAAGCTTTCTTT. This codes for CATSRDAGYTEAFF.